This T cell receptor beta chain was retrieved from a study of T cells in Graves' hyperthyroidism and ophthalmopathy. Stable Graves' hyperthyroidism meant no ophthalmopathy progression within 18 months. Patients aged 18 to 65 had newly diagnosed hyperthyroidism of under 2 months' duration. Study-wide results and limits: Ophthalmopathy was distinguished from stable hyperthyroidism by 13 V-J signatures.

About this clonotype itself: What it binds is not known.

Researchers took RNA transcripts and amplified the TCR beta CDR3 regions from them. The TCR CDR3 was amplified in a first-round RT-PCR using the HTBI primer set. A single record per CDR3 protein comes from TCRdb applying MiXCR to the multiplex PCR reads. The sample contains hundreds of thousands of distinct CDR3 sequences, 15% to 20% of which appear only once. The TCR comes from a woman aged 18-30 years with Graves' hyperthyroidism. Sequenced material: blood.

CDR3 DNA: TGCAGCGTGATGACTAGCGGGGGCTATGAGCAGTTCTTC. Its protein product is CSVMTSGGYEQFF. The chain couples TRBV29-1 to TRBJ2-1, with 12 bases identical to TRBD2. This CDR3 has 13 residues. Germline V gene data show CDR1 as SQVTM and CDR2 as ANQGSEA. With V trimmed by 6 bases and J by 8 bases, 5 bases remained unmatched.